This TCR beta chain was sequenced for a study of shared clonotypes between healthy human individuals. Only in-frame clones appear in the TCRdb table, and some are missing; sequencing was by immunoSEQ multiplex PCR. The sample shows roughly 850,000 clones, 90% to 97% of them seen only once. Naive CD8 populations comprised CD45RO-negative cells positively selected for CCR7, excluding terminally differentiated effector memory CD45RA+ cells. Trimming shortened V by 0 bases and J by 0 bases, and 12 bases separated the two germline ends. The CDR3 spans 17 residues. CDR1 is SGDLS, CDR2 YYNGEE, per germline.

The receptor was derived from a young man in good health. V and J are TRBV9 and TRBJ2-2; D perhaps matches TRBD2 (6 bases). Material for sequencing was naive CD8+ T cells sorted from blood. The CDR3 protein is CASSVARAGPNTGELFF. The CDR3, as DNA: TGTGCCAGCAGCGTAGCTAGGGCGGGACCGAACACCGGGGAGCTGTTTTTT.